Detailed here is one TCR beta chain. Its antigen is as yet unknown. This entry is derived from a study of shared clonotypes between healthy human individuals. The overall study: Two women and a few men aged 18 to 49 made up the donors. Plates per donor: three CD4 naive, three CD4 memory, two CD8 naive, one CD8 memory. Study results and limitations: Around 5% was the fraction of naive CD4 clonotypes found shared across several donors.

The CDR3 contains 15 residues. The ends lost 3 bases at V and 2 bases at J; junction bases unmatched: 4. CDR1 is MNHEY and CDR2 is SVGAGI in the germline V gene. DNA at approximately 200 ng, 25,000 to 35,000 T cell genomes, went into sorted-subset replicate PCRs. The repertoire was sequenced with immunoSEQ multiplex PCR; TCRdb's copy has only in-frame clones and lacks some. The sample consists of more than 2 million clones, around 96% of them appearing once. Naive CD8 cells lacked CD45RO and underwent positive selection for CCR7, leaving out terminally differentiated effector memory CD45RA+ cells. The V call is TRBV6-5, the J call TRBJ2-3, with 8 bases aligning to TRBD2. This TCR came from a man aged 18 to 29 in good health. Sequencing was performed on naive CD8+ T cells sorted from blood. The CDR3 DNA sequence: TGTGCCAGCAGTTATTATAGCGGGACCACAGATACGCAGTATTTT. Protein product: CASSYYSGTTDTQYF.